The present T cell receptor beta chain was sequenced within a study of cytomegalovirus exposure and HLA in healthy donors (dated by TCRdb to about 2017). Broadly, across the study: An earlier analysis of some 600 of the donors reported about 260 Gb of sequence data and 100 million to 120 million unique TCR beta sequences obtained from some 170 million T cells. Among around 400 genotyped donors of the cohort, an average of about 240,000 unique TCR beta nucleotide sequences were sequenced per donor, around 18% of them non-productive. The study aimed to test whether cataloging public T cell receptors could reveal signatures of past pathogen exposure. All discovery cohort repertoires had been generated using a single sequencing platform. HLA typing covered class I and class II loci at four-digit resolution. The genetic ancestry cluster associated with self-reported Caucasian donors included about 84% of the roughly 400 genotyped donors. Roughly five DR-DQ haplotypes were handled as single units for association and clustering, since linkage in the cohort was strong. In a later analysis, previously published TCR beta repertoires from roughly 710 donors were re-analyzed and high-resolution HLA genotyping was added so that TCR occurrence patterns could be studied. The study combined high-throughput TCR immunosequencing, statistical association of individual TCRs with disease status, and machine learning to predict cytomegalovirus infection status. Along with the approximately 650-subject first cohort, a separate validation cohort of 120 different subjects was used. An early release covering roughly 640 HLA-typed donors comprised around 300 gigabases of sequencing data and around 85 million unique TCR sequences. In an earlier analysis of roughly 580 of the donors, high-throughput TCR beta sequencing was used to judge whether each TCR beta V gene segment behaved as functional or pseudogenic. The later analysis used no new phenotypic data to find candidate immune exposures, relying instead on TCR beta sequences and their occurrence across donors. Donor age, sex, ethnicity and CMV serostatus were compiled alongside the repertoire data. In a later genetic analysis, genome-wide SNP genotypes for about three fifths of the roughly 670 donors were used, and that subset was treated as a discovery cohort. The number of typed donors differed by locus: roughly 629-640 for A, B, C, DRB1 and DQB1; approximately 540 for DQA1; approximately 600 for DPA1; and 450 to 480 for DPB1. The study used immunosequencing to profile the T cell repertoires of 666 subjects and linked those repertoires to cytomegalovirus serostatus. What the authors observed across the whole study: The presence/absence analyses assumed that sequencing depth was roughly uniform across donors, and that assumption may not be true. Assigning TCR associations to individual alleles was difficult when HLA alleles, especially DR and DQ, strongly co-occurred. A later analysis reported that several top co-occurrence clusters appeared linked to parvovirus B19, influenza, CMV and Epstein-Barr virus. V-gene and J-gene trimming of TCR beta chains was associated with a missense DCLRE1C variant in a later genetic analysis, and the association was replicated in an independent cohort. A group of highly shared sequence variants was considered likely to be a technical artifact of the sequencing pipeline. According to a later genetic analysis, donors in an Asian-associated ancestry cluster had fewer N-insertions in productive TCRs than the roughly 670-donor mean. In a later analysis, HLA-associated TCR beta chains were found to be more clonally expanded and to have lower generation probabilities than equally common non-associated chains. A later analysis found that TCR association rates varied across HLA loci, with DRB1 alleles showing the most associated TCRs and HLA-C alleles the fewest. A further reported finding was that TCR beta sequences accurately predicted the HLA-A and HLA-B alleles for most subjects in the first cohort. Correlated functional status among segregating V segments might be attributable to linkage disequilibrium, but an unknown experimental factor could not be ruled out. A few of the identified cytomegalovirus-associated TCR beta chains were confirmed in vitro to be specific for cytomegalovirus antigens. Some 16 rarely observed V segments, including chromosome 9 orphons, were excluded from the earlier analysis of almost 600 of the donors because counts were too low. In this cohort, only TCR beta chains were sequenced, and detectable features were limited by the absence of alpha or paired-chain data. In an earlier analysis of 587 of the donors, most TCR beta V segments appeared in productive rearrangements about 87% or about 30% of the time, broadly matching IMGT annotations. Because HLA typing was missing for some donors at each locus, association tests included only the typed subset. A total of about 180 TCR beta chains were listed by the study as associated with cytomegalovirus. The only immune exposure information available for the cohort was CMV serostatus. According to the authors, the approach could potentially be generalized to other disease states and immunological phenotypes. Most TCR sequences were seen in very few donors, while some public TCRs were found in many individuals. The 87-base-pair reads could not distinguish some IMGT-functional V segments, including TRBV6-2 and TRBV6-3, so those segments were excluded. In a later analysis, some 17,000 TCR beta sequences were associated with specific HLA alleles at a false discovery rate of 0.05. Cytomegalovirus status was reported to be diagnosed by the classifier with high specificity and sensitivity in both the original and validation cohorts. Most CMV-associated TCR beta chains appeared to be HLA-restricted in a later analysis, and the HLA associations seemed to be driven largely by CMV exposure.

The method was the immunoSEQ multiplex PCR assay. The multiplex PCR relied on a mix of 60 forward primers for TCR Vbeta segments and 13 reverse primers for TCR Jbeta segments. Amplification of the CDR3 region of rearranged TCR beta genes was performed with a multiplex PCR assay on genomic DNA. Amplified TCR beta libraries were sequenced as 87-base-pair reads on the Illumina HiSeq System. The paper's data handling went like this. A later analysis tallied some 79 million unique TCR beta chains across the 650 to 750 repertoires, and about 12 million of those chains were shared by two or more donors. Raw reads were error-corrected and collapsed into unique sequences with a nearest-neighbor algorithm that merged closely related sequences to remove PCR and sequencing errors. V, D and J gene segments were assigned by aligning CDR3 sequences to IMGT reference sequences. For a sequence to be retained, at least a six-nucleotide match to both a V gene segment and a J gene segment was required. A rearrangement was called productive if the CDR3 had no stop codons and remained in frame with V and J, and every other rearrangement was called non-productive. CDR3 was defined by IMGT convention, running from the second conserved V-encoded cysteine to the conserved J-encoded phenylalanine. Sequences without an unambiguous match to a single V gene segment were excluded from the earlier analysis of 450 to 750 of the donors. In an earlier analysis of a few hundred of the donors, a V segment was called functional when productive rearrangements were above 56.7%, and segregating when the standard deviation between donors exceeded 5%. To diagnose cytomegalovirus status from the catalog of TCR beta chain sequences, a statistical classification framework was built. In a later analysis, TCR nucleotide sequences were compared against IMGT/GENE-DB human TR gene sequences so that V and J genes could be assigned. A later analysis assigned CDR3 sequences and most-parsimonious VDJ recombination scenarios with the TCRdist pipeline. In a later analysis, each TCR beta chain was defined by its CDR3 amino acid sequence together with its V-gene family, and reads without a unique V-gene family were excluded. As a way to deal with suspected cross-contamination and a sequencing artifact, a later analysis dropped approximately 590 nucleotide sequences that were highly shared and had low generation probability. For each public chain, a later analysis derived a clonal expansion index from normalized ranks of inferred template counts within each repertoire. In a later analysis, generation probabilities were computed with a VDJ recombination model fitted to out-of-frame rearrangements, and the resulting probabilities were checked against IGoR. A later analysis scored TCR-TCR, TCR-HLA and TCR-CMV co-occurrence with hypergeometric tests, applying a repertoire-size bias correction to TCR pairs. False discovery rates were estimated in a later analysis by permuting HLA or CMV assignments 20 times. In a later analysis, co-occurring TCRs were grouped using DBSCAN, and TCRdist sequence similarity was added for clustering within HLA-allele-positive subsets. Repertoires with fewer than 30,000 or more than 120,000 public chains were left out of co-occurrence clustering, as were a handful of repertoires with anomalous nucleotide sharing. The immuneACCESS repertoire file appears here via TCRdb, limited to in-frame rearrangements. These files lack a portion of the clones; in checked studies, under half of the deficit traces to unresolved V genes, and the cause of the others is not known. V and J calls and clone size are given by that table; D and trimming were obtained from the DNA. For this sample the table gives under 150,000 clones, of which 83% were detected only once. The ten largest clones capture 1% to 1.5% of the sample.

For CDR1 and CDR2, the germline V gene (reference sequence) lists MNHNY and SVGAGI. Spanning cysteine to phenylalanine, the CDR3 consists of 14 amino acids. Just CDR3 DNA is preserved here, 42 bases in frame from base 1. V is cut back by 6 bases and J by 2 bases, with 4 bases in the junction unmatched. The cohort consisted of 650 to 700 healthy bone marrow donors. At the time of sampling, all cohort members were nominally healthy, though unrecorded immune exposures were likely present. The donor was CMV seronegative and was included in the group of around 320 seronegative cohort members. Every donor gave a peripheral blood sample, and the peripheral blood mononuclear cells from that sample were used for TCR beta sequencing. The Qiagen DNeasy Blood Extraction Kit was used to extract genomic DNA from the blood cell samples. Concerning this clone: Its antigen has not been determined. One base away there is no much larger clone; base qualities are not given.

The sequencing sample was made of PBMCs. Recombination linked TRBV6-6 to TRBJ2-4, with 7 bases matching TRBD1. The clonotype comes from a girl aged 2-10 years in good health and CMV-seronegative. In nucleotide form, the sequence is TGTGCCAGCAGAACGACAGGGACCAAAAACATTCAGTACTTC. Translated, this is CASRTTGTKNIQYF.